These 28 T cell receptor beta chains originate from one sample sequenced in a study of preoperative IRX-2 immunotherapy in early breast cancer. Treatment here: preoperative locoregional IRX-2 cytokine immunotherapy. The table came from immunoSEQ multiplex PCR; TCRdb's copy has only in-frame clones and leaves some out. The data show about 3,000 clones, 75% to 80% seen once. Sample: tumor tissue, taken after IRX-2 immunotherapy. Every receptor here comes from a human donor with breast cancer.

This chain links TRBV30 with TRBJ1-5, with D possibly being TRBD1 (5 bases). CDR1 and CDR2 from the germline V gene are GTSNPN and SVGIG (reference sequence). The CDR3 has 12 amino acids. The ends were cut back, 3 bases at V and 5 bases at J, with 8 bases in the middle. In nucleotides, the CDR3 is TGTGCCTGGAGCAGGGTTGATCAGCCCCAGCATTTT. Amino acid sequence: CAWSRVDQPQHF.

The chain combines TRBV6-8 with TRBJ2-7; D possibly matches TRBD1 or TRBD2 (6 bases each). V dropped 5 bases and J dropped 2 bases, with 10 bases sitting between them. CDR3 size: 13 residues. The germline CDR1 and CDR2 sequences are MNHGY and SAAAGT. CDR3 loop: CASSRGDTYEQYF. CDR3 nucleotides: TGTGCCAGCAGTAGGGGGGACACCTACGAGCAGTACTTC.

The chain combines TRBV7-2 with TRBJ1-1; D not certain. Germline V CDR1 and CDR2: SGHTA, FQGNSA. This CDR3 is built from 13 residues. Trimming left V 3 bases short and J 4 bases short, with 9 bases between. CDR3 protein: CASSFRRGTEAFF. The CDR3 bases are TGTGCCAGCAGCTTCCGCCGAGGCACTGAAGCTTTCTTT.

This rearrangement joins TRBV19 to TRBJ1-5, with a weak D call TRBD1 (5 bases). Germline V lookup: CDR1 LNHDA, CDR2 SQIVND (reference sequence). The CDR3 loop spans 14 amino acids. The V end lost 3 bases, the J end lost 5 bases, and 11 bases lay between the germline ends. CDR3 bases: TGTGCCAGTAGTATGAGGGACGCCGATCAGCCCCAGCATTTT. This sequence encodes CASSMRDADQPQHF. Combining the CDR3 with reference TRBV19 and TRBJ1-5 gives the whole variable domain DGGITQSPKYLFRKEGQNVTLSCEQNLNHDAMYWYRQDPGQGLRLIYYSQIVNDFQKGDIAEGYSVSREKKESFPLTVTSAQKNPTAFYLCASSMRDADQPQHFGDGTRLSIL.

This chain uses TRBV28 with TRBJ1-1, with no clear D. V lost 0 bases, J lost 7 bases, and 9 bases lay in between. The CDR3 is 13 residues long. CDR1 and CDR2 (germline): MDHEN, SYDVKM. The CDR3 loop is CASSLWRLGEAFF. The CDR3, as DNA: TGTGCCAGCAGTTTATGGCGGCTGGGTGAAGCTTTCTTT.

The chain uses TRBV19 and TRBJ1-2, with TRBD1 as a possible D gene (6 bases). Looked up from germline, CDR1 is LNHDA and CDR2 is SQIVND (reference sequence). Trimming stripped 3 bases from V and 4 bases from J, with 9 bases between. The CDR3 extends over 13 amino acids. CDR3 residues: CASSMWTAYGYTF. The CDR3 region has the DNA TGTGCCAGTAGTATGTGGACAGCCTATGGCTACACCTTC.

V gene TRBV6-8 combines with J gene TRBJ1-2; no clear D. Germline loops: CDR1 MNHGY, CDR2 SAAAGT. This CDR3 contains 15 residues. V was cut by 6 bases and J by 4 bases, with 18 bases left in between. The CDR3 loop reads CASRDMGGLAYGYTF. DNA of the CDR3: TGTGCCAGCAGAGACATGGGTGGGCTAGCCTATGGCTACACCTTC.

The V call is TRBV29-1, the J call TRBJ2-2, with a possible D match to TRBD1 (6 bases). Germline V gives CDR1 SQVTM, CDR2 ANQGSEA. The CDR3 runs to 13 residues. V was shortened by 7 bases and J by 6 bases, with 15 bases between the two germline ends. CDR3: CSAQRAGAGELFF. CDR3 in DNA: TGCAGCGCCCAAAGGGCAGGGGCCGGGGAGCTGTTTTTT.

The CDR3 sequence: CASSSPTHTDNEQFF. The CDR3 DNA reads as TGTGCCAGCAGTTCCCCCACTCACACTGACAATGAGCAGTTCTTC. V and J are TRBV28 and TRBJ2-1; no clear D. CDR3 size: 15 residues. V lost 4 bases to trimming and J lost 5 bases, with 15 bases between them. CDR1 is MDHEN and CDR2 is SYDVKM in the germline V gene. Combining the CDR3 with reference TRBV28 and TRBJ2-1 gives the whole variable domain DVKVTQSSRYLVKRTGEKVFLECVQDMDHENMFWYRQDPGLGLRLIYFSYDVKMKEKGDIPEGYSVSREKKERFSLILESASTNQTSMYLCASSSPTHTDNEQFFGPGTRLTVL.

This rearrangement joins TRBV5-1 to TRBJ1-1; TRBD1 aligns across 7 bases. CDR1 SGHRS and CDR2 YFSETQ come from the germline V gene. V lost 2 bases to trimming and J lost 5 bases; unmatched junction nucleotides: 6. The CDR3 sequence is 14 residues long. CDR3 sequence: CASSFTGVGTEAFF. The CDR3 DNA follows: TGCGCCAGCAGCTTTACAGGGGTAGGGACTGAAGCTTTCTTT. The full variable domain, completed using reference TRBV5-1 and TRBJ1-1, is KAGVTQTPRYLIKTRGQQVTLSCSPISGHRSVSWYQQTPGQGLQFLFEYFSETQRNKGNFPGRFSGRQFSNSRSEMNVSTLELGDSALYLCASSFTGVGTEAFFGQGTRLTVV.

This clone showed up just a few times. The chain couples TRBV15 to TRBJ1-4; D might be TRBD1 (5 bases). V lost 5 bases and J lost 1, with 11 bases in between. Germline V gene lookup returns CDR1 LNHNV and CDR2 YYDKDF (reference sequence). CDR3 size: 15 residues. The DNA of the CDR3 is TGTGCCACCAGCGGCGGGCAGGGAACTAATGAAAAACTGTTTTTT. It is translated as CATSGGQGTNEKLFF.

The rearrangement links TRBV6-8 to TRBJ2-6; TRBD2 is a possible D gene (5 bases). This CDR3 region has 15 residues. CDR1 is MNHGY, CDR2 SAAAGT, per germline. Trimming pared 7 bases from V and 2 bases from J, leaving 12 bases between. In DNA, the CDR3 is TGTGCCAGCACCTTGAGGGCTACTGGGGCCAACGTCCTGACTTTC. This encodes CASTLRATGANVLTF.

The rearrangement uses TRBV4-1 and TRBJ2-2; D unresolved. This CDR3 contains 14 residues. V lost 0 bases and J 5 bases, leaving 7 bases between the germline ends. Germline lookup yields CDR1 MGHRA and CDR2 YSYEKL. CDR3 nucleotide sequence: TGCGCCAGCAGCCAAGATCGGCGGACCGGGGAGCTGTTTTTT. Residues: CASSQDRRTGELFF.

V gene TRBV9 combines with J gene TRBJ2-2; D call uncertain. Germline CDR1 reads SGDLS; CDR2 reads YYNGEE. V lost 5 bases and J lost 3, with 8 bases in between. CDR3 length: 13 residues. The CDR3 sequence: CASRGGDTGELFF. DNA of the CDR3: TGTGCCAGCAGGGGCGGAGACACCGGGGAGCTGTTTTTT.

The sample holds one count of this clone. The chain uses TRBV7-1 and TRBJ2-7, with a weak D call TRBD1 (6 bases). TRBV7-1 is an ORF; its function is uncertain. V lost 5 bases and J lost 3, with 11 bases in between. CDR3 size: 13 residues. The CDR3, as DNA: TGTGCCAGCAGCCGAAAGGACAGCTACGAGCAGTACTTC. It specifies CASSRKDSYEQYF.

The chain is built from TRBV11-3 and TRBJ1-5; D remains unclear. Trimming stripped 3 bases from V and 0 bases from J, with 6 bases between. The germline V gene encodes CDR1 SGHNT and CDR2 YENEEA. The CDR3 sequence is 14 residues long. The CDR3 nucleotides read TGTGCCAGCAGCTTGGCCAATAGCAATCAGCCCCAGCATTTT. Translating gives CASSLANSNQPQHF.

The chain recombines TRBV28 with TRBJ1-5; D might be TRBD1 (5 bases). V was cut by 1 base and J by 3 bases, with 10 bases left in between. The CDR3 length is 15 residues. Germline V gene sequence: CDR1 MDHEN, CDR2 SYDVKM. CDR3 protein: CASSLYSRDNQPQHF. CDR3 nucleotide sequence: TGTGCCAGCAGTTTATATTCCAGGGACAATCAGCCCCAGCATTTT.

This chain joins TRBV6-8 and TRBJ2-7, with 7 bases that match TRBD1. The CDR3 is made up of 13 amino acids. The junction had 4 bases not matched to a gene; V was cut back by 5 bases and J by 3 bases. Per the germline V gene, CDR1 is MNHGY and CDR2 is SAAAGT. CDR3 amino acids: CASSQRQGYEQYF. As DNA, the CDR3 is TGTGCCAGCAGTCAAAGACAGGGCTACGAGCAGTACTTC.

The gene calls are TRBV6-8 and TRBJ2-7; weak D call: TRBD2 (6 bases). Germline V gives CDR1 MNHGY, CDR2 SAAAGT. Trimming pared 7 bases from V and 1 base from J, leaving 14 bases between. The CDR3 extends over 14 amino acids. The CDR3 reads CASTYQRGSYEQYF. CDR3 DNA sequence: TGTGCCAGCACTTATCAACGGGGGTCCTACGAGCAGTACTTC.

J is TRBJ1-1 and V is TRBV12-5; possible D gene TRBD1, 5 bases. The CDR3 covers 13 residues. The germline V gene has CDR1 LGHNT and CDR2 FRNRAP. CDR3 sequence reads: CASRQMTNTEAFF. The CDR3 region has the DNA TGTGCCAGCCGACAGATGACGAACACTGAAGCTTTCTTT. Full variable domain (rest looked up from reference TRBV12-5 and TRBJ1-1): DARVTQTPRHKVTEMGQEVTMRCQPILGHNTVFWYRQTMMQGLELLAYFRNRAPLDDSGMPKDRFSAEMPDATLATLKIQPSEPRDSAVYFCASRQMTNTEAFFGQGTRLTVV.

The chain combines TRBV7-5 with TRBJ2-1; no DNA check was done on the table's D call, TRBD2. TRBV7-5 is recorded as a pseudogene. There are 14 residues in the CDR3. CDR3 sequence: CASSPAHHSGGAFF. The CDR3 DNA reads TGTGCCAGCAGCCCGGCCCACCATAGCGGGGGGGCCTTCTTC.

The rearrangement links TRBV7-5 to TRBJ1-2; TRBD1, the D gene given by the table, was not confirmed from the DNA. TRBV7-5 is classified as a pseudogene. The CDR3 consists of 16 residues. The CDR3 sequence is CASSLAPPGFGYGYTF. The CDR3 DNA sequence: TGTGCCAGCAGCTTAGCCCCGCCAGGGTTTGGCTATGGCTACACCTTC.

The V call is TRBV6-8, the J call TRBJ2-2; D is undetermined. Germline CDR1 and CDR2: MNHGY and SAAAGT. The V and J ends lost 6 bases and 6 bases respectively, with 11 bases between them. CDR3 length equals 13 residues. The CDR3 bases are TGTGCCAGCAGCTTCGTAGTTGCCGGGGAGCTGTTTTTT. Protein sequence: CASSFVVAGELFF.

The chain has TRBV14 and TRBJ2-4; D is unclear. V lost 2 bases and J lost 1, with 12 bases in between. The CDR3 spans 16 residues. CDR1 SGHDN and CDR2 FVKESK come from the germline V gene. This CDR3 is CASSQTIGWAKNIQYF. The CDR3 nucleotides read TGTGCCAGCAGCCAAACCATCGGTTGGGCCAAAAACATTCAGTACTTC.

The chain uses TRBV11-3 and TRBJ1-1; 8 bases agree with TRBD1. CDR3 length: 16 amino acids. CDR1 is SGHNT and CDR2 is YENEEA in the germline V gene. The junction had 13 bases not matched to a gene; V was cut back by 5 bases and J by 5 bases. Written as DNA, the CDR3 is TGTGCCAGCAGCCCCCCCGGGGTCCACAGGGGGACTGAAGCTTTCTTT. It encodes CASSPPGVHRGTEAFF.

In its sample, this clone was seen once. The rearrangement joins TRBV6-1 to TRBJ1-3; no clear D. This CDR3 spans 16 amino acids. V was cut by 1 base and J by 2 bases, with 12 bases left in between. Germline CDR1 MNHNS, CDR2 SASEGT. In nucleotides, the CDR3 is TGTGCCAGCAGTGAAGGGGCCCCGGGAGCTGGAAACACCATATATTTT. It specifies CASSEGAPGAGNTIYF.

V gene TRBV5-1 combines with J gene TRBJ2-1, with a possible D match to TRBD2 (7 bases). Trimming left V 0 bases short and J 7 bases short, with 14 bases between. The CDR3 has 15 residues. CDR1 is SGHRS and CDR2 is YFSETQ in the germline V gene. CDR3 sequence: CASSLAGGAGNEQFF. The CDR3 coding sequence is TGCGCCAGCAGCTTGGCTGGGGGGGCAGGGAATGAGCAGTTCTTC.

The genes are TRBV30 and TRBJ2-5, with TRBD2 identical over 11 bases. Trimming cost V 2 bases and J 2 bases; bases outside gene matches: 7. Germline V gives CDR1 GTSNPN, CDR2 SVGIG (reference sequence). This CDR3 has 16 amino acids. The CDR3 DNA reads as TGTGCCTGGAGTTTGAATAGCGGGGGGGCTCAAGAGACCCAGTACTTC. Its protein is CAWSLNSGGAQETQYF.